Included here is one T cell receptor beta chain sequence, with context. This clonotype was recorded at least ten times. No cognate antigen has been identified for it. No per-base quality is available; no much larger clone lies one base away. The sample comes from a study of T cells after yellow fever vaccination (dated by TCRdb to about 2019). With respect to the entire study: Libraries from fractions with low cell numbers were prepared with the SMART-Seq v4 Ultra Low Input RNA kit. To track T-cell clones before and after primary and booster YFV17D yellow fever vaccination, bulk TCR alpha and beta repertoires were sequenced longitudinally. Two healthy male donors, one aged 18 to 30 and one aged 30 to 40 years, made up the cohort. Blood was drawn at multiple timepoints before and after primary and secondary immunization, with bulk PBMC replicates and cell subsets isolated.

TCR cDNA was made using 5'RACE template switching, a step that added a universal primer site and unique molecular identifiers. cDNA synthesis was primed from both the TCR alpha and TCR beta constant segments. Library amplification used two PCR steps, and the second PCR step added sample barcodes and sequencing adapters. Libraries were sequenced on Illumina HiSeq 2500 (2x100 bp) or NovaSeq (2x150 bp). On the study's bioinformatics: MIGEC was used to demultiplex reads and collapse the reads into UMI consensus sequences, and MiXCR was used for V(D)J alignment. Clonotypes responding to the vaccine were identified with edgeR on replicate PBMC samples, with the criteria of FDR below 0.01 and a log2 fold change above 5 up to day 15. Each bulk clonotype was labeled CD4 or CD8 based on which sequenced repertoire, CD4 or CD8, contained the clonotype at higher abundance. Using fastp at Q25 and MiXCR, TCRdb reprocessed the public reads and kept productive beta chains. Records with the same CDR3 protein are collapsed into one entry carrying the most frequent genes and DNA. In this record, the V and J calls reflect TCRdb's handling and not the investigators' own analysis. This sample has 350,000 to 450,000 distinct CDR3 sequences in its table, and 6.2% of those were observed once. The ten largest clones add up to over 14% of the sample.

The V end loses 1 base and the J end loses 4 bases, and a stretch of 8 bases separates them. CDR1 SGHTA and CDR2 FQGNSA were looked up in the germline V gene. The CDR3 numbers 14 residues from cysteine through phenylalanine. Just the 42-base CDR3 DNA is kept, in frame starting at base 1. The sample's treatment or condition label, decoded: live attenuated yellow fever vaccine strain. At each blood-draw timepoint, two biological replicates of bulk PBMCs were obtained. PBMCs were isolated from peripheral blood using a standard Ficoll-Paque protocol. RNA was extracted with TriZol from bulk PBMCs, CD4 and CD8 fractions, and dextramer-positive and dextramer-negative fractions. Overall study outcomes, separate from this receptor: Compared with the primary T-cell response, the secondary T-cell response was weaker but faster, peaking on day 5 rather than day 15. Most clones expanded after primary vaccination (approximately 96% of CD4 and roughly 91% of CD8) were re-detected after the booster, suggesting that broad memory maintenance occurred. Because only a couple of donors were included in the study, the extent to which the findings can be generalized is limited. A small share of clonotypes occurred in both CD4 and CD8 compartments, likely arising from convergent recombination. FACS-sorted repertoires could contain abundant contaminating clonotypes from the bulk population, so computational filtering was required.

The TCR was taken from a man under 40 who received the YFV17D yellow fever vaccine. The chain is made from TRBV7-2 and TRBJ2-1; TRBD2 is a weak D gene call, 5 bases matching. The material was PBMCs, obtained 5 days after the yellow fever booster vaccination. This receptor carries the CDR3 CASSLGTPYNEQFF. At the DNA level, the sequence is TGTGCCAGCAGCTTAGGGACTCCGTACAATGAGCAGTTCTTC. With the rest looked up from the reference TRBV7-2 and TRBJ2-1 genes rather than sequenced, the full variable domain is GAGVSQSPSNKVTEKGKDVELRCDPISGHTALYWYRQSLGQGLEFLIYFQGNSAPDKSGLPSDRFSAERTGGSVSTLTIQRTQQEDSAVYLCASSLGTPYNEQFFGPGTRLTVL.